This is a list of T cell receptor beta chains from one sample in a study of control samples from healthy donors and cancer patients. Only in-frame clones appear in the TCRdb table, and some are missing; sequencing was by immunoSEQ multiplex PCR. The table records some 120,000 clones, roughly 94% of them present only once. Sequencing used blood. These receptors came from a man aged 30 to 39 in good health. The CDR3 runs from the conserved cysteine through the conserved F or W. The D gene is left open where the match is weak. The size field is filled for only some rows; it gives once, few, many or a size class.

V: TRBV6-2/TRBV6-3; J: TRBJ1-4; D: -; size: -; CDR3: CASSYSASWWGNEKLFF; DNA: TGTGCCAGCAGTTACTCGGCGTCTTGGTGGGGTAATGAAAAACTGTTTTTT
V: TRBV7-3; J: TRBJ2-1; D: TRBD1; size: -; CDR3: CASSPGTGAGYNEQFF; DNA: TGTGCCAGCAGCCCTGGGACAGGGGCAGGCTACAATGAGCAGTTCTTC
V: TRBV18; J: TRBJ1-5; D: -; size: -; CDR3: CASSQWFSNQPQHF; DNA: TGTGCCAGCTCACAGTGGTTTAGCAATCAGCCCCAGCATTTT
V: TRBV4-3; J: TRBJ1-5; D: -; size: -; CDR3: CASSQDFGQPQHF; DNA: TGCGCCAGCAGCCAAGATTTCGGGCAGCCCCAGCATTTT
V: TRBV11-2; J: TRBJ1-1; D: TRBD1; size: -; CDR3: CASSPGQGAWDTEAFF; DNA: TGTGCCAGCAGTCCCGGACAGGGGGCTTGGGACACTGAAGCTTTCTTT
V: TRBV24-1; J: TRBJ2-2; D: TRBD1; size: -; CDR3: CATSQSPGQGSEELFF; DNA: TGTGCCACCAGTCAGTCCCCGGGACAGGGCTCTGAGGAGCTGTTTTTT
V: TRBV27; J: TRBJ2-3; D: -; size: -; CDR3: CASSLSVQGTDTQYF; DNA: TGTGCCAGCAGTTTATCGGTGCAGGGCACAGATACGCAGTATTTT
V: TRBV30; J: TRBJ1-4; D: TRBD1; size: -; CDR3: CAWITWTGANEKLFF; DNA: TGTGCCTGGATTACTTGGACAGGGGCGAATGAAAAACTGTTTTTT
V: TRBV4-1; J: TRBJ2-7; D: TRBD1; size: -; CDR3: CASSHRTGGPYYEQYF; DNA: TGCGCCAGCAGCCACCGGACAGGGGGTCCTTACTACGAGCAGTACTTC
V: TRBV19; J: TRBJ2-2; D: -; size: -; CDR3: CASSMGAGELFF; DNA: TGTGCCAGTAGTATGGGGGCCGGGGAGCTGTTTTTT
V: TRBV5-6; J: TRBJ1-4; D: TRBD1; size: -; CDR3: CASSLRGQGSTNEKLFF; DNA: TGTGCCAGCAGCCTAAGGGGACAGGGCTCAACTAATGAAAAACTGTTTTTT
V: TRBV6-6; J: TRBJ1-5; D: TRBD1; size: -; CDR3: CASTIDRGRNQPQHF; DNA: TGTGCCAGCACCATCGACAGGGGCCGCAATCAGCCCCAGCATTTT
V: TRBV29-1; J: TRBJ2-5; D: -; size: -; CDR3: CSVVSTSGETQYF; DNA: TGCAGCGTTGTCTCCACGTCAGGCGAGACCCAGTACTTC
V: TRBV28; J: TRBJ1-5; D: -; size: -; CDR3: CASSLELWRPQHF; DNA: TGTGCCAGCAGTTTAGAACTGTGGCGGCCCCAGCATTTT
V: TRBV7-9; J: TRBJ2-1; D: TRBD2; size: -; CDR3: CASSSSSGVASHYNEQFF; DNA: TGTGCCAGCAGCTCGTCAAGCGGGGTCGCCTCCCATTACAATGAGCAGTTCTTC
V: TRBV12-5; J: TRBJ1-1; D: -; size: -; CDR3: CASGRDLPGAFF; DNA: TGTGCTAGTGGCAGGGACCTCCCTGGGGCTTTCTTT
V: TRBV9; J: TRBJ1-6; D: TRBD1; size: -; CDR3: CASSPGQGRNSPLHF; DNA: TGTGCCAGCAGCCCCGGACAGGGGAGAAATTCACCCCTCCACTTT
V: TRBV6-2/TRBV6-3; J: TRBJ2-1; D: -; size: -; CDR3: CASSYGPEPYNEQFF; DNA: TGTGCCAGCAGTTACGGACCGGAGCCCTACAATGAGCAGTTCTTC
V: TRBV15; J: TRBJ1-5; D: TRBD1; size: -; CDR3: CATSRDPRPGQGAEF; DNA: TGTGCCACCAGCAGAGACCCCAGACCGGGACAGGGGGCGGAATTT
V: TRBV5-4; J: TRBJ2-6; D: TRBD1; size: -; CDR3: CASRPTGGGANVLTF; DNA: TGTGCCAGCAGGCCGACAGGGGGAGGGGCCAACGTCCTGACTTTC
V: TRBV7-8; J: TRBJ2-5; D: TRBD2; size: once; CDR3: CASSLGGTSGTRETQYF; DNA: TGTGCCAGCAGCTTAGGCGGGACTAGCGGGACCCGGGAGACCCAGTACTTC
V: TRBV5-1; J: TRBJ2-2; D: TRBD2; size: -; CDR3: CASRLAGANTGELFF; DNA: TGCGCCAGCAGATTGGCGGGAGCGAACACCGGGGAGCTGTTTTTT
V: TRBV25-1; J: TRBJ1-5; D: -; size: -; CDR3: CASSEAGGNQPQHF; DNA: TGTGCCAGCAGTGAAGCAGGGGGCAATCAGCCCCAGCATTTT
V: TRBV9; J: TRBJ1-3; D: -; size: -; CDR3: CASSLTGFIGNTIYF; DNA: TGTGCCAGCAGCTTAACAGGGTTTATAGGAAACACCATATATTTT
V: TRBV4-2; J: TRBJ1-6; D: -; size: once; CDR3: CASSQGGVHGPSPLHF; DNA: TGTGCCAGCAGCCAAGGAGGAGTGCATGGGCCCTCACCCCTCCACTTT
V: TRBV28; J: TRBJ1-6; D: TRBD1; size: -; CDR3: CASSTGTGENSPLHF; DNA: TGTGCCAGCAGCACCGGGACAGGGGAGAATTCACCCCTCCACTTT